Reported below is one TCR beta chain. Its matching antigen is unknown. The CDR3 loop spans 13 amino acids. The germline gives CDR1 MNHEY, CDR2 SVGAGI. Trimming cost V 0 bases and J 3 bases, with 2 bases left between them. Isolated RNA was reverse transcribed into cDNA used as the sequencing template. Produced via immunoSEQ multiplex PCR; TCRdb's table is partial and in-frame only. Of around 120,000 clones in the sample, roughly 57% are singletons; the top ten hold 5% to 7%. Indicated treatment: oral pan-JAK inhibitor, 5-10 mg twice daily. The data derive from a study of CD8+ T cells in alopecia areata. Study information: Those patients who were treated received oral tofacitinib, which was given at 5 to 10 mg twice daily for moderate-to-severe alopecia areata.

Study results and limitations: Sequencing of scalp samples also includes resident alphabeta T cells from normal skin. Clonality exceeded that of normal scalp in lesional scalp, most notably in alopecia totalis/universalis. Treatment with tofacitinib significantly lowered scalp clonality and reduced expanded CD8+ clones among the top 100.

The chain has TRBV6-5 and TRBJ2-2; D not resolved. The receptor comes from a human donor with alopecia areata. The sample in question was CD4+ T cells sorted from blood, obtained at week 4, from a patient treated with tofacitinib. CDR3 sequence: CASSYSYTGELFF. CDR3 coding DNA: TGTGCCAGCAGTTACTCTTACACCGGGGAGCTGTTTTTT.